This T cell receptor (beta chain) emerged from a study of cytomegalovirus exposure and HLA in healthy donors. Study-wide results and limits: A missense DCLRE1C variant was associated with V- and J-gene trimming of TCR beta chains in a later analysis, and an independent cohort replicated the association. A later analysis reported that several of the most significant clusters appeared to be linked to common viral pathogens, among them Epstein-Barr virus. Most of the TCR beta V segments (in an earlier analysis) were productive either about 87% or about 30% of the time.

For this clone: Its antigen is still unknown.

Healthy bone marrow donors made up the donor group. PCR involved 60 Vbeta and 13 Jbeta primers. The assay was immunoSEQ multiplex PCR, and TCRdb's table has in-frame clones only and misses some. The sample has more than 150,000 clones; approximately 83% are singletons. Sequencing was carried out using PBMCs. This clonotype originated in a man aged 18 to 29 in good health and CMV-seropositive.

The CDR3: CASSGRTQPQHF. The CDR3 DNA is TGTGCCAGCTCAGGGCGAACTCAGCCCCAGCATTTT. The gene calls are TRBV7-9 and TRBJ1-5, with D perhaps TRBD1 (5 bases). V was cut by 8 bases and J by 6 bases, with 11 bases left in between. Germline V gene lookup returns CDR1 SEHNR and CDR2 FQNEAQ (reference sequence). The CDR3 loop spans 12 amino acids.